The 21 T cell receptor beta chains below all came from one sample that was sequenced in a study of blood T cell repertoires in COVID-19. The data were produced by immunoSEQ multiplex PCR, yet TCRdb's version contains in-frame clones alone and is incomplete. The sample yields fewer than 120,000 clones, about 90% seen once. Input material: peripheral blood. Every receptor here comes from a human donor in a cohort sampled during active COVID-19.

This chain uses TRBV11-2 with TRBJ1-5; 9 bases are a match to TRBD1. This CDR3 has 17 residues. Per germline, CDR1 SGHAT and CDR2 FQNNGV. Unmatched junction bases numbered 7, after V lost 3 bases and J lost 1 base. The CDR3 DNA reads as TGTGCCAGCAGCTTGGGGACAGGGTATCCGAGCAATCAGCCCCAGCATTTT. Residues: CASSLGTGYPSNQPQHF.

The genes are TRBV4-1 and TRBJ1-4; tentative D call: TRBD1 (6 bases). This CDR3 is 14 amino acids long. Germline V gene data show CDR1 as MGHRA and CDR2 as YSYEKL. V was shortened by 4 bases and J by 6 bases, with 12 bases between the two germline ends. CDR3 amino acids: CASSRAGGYEKLFF. CDR3 DNA: TGCGCCAGCAGCCGCGCTGGGGGCTATGAAAAACTGTTTTTT.

V gene TRBV3-1 (or the pseudogene TRBV3-2) combines with J gene TRBJ2-1, with 7 bases lining up with TRBD1. The CDR3 is 19 amino acids. With 0 bases clipped from V and 8 bases from J, the junction kept 19 bases outside the gene matches. Germline assignment: CDR1 LGHDT and CDR2 YNNKEL (reference sequence). The CDR3: CASSQDSRTGCGRGDEQFF. In DNA form, the CDR3 reads TGTGCCAGCAGCCAAGATTCCCGGACAGGTTGTGGGCGAGGCGATGAGCAGTTCTTC.

Written as DNA, the CDR3 is TGTGCCAGCAGCCCAACAGACAGGCGGGAGACCCAGTACTTC. It encodes CASSPTDRRETQYF. The chain couples TRBV3-1 (or the pseudogene TRBV3-2) to TRBJ2-5, with D possibly TRBD1 on 6 matching bases. V shed 4 bases and J shed 5 bases, with 14 bases lying between them. The CDR3 has 14 residues. Germline lookup yields CDR1 LGHDT and CDR2 YNNKEL (reference sequence).

The chain has TRBV7-2 and TRBJ1-1; 7 nucleotides agree with TRBD1. The CDR3 runs 14 residues. Germline CDR1 reads SGHTA; CDR2 reads FQGNSA. V lost 5 bases and J lost 2; bases outside the gene matches: 5. CDR3 sequence: CASSPGQLNTEAFF. CDR3 nucleotides: TGTGCCAGCAGCCCGGGACAGCTCAACACTGAAGCTTTCTTT.

The chain has TRBV28 and TRBJ1-2; 8 bases align to TRBD1. V lost 6 bases, J lost 4 bases, and 13 bases stayed unmatched. There are 16 residues in the CDR3. CDR1 MDHEN and CDR2 SYDVKM come from the germline V gene. The CDR3 bases are TGTGCCAGCAGACGGGACAGGAATTTCACCTCCTATGGCTACACCTTC. This gives the protein CASRRDRNFTSYGYTF.

The chain joins TRBV7-2 to TRBJ2-2; 14 bases agree with TRBD2. J was trimmed by 5 bases and V by 5 bases; bases with no gene match: 13. The CDR3 totals 19 residues. Germline CDR1 reads SGHTA; CDR2 reads FQGNSA. CDR3 region: CASSPLSGTSGRRTGELFF. CDR3 DNA: TGTGCCAGCAGCCCTCTTTCCGGGACTAGCGGGAGAAGGACCGGGGAGCTGTTTTTT.

The rearrangement links TRBV5-1 to TRBJ1-5, with D possibly being TRBD1 (5 bases). V was shortened by 2 bases and J by 4 bases, with 13 bases between the two germline ends. The CDR3 contains 15 residues. The germline gives CDR1 SGHRS, CDR2 YFSETQ. The CDR3 sequence is CASSLMGRANQPQHF. DNA of the CDR3: TGCGCCAGCAGCTTAATGGGCAGGGCTAATCAGCCCCAGCATTTT.

This chain joins TRBV6-6 and TRBJ1-5; unclear D gene. CDR1 is MNHNY and CDR2 is SVGAGI in the germline V gene (reference sequence). The CDR3 sequence is 13 residues long. Between the trimmed V and J ends, which lost 5 bases and 5 bases, there was a span of 10 bases. CDR3 bases: TGTGCCAGCAGTCTAACGGGTCATCAGCCCCAGCATTTT. Protein product: CASSLTGHQPQHF.

This clone was detected once. The rearrangement uses TRBV5-5 and TRBJ2-5; D unresolved. The CDR3 has 14 amino acids. Germline V gene lookup returns CDR1 SGHKS and CDR2 YYEKEE (reference sequence). Trimming removed 0 bases from V and 5 bases from J, with 11 bases in between. The CDR3 nucleotides read TGTGCCAGCAGCTTGGAAGTGACGGGTGAGACCCAGTACTTC. It translates to CASSLEVTGETQYF.

V is TRBV30 and J is TRBJ1-2, with 8 bases matching TRBD1. The CDR3 runs to 18 residues. V shed 2 bases, J shed 0 bases, and the junction held 14 bases outside the gene matches. The germline V gene has CDR1 GTSNPN and CDR2 SVGIG (reference sequence). The CDR3 DNA follows: TGTGCCTGGAGTTACCCGACAGGGGACGTTAGAACTAACTATGGCTACACCTTC. This gives the protein CAWSYPTGDVRTNYGYTF.

V gene TRBV30 combines with J gene TRBJ1-1, with D maybe TRBD1 (6 bases). The germline gives CDR1 GTSNPN, CDR2 SVGIG (reference sequence). CDR3 size: 15 residues. Trimming took off 0 bases at V and 2 bases at J, with 13 bases between the two ends. This CDR3 is CAWSVGSGQNTEAFF. CDR3 coding DNA: TGTGCCTGGAGTGTAGGGTCGGGACAAAACACTGAAGCTTTCTTT.

This chain uses TRBV7-2 with TRBJ2-4; 7 positions agree with TRBD1. Germline CDR1 is SGHTA and CDR2 is FQGNSA. After removal of 5 bases from V and 6 bases from J, the junction contained 7 bases not matched to a gene. CDR3 length: 14 residues. The CDR3 region has the DNA TGTGCCAGCAGCCCAAAGGGGACAGCAAACATTCAGTACTTC. Protein sequence: CASSPKGTANIQYF. The full variable domain, with the rest looked up from reference TRBV7-2 and TRBJ2-4, is GAGVSQSPSNKVTEKGKDVELRCDPISGHTALYWYRQSLGQGLEFLIYFQGNSAPDKSGLPSDRFSAERTGGSVSTLTIQRTQQEDSAVYLCASSPKGTANIQYFGAGTRLSVL.

The CDR3 DNA follows: TGTGCCAGCAGAACTCAGGGGTTCATGAACACTGAAGCTTTCTTT. It encodes CASRTQGFMNTEAFF. The chain has TRBV27 and TRBJ1-1, with TRBD1 as a possible D gene (6 bases). The CDR3 consists of 15 residues. Germline CDR1 MNHEY, CDR2 SMNVEV (reference sequence). V lost 6 bases, J lost 0 bases, and 14 bases lay in between.

The V call is TRBV19, the J call TRBJ2-2; 8 nucleotides align to TRBD1. J gave up 8 bases and V 7 bases, and 12 bases lay outside the gene matches. This CDR3 contains 15 residues. Germline values: CDR1 LNHDA, CDR2 SQIVND (reference sequence). The CDR3 nucleotides are TGTGCCAGTACCCTAAGGACAGGGATCTCGGGGGAGCTGTTTTTT. As protein: CASTLRTGISGELFF.

V and J are TRBV29-1 and TRBJ1-2; D is possibly TRBD1 (6 bases). This CDR3 has 15 amino acids. The germline V gene encodes CDR1 SQVTM and CDR2 ANQGSEA. Trimming shortened V by 3 bases and J by 5 bases, and 19 bases separated the two germline ends. CDR3 region: CSVDGEAGAVYGYTF. In DNA, the CDR3 is TGCAGCGTTGATGGTGAGGCGGGGGCTGTTTATGGCTACACCTTC. Together with reference TRBV29-1 and TRBJ1-2, the CDR3 gives the full variable domain: SAVISQKPSRDICQRGTSLTIQCQVDSQVTMMFWYRQQPGQSLTLIATANQGSEATYESGFVIDKFPISRPNLTFSTLTVSNMSPEDSSIYLCSVDGEAGAVYGYTFGSGTRLTVV.

The chain combines TRBV7-9 with TRBJ2-1; 8 nucleotides match TRBD2. The CDR3 consists of 15 residues. The J segment lost 8 bases and the V segment lost 1 base, leaving 7 bases of the junction unmatched. Germline CDR1 and CDR2: SEHNR and FQNEAQ (reference sequence). The CDR3 spells CASSLEGTRGHEQFF. The CDR3 region has the DNA TGTGCCAGCAGCTTAGAAGGGACTAGGGGCCATGAGCAGTTCTTC.

This chain links TRBV9 with TRBJ2-1; 8 bases line up with TRBD2. The trim removed 4 bases at V and 7 bases at J, leaving 19 bases unmatched. Germline values: CDR1 SGDLS, CDR2 YYNGEE. The CDR3 runs 18 residues. CDR3 residues: CASSLTKTPGTRGNEQFF. The CDR3 DNA is TGTGCCAGCAGCCTAACAAAAACCCCCGGGACTAGAGGTAATGAGCAGTTCTTC.

The chain uses TRBV29-1 and TRBJ1-2; D is unresolved. CDR3 length: 13 residues. V gave up 3 bases and J gave up 7 bases, with 15 bases separating them. The germline V gene has CDR1 SQVTM and CDR2 ANQGSEA. The CDR3, as DNA: TGCAGCGTTGAGGCACAGCCTATACCTGGCTACACCTTC. Protein product: CSVEAQPIPGYTF.

V gene TRBV7-2 combines with J gene TRBJ2-5, with 10 nucleotides matching TRBD2. CDR3 length: 16 residues. Germline CDR1 reads SGHTA; CDR2 reads FQGNSA. The trim removed 0 bases at V and 5 bases at J, leaving 6 bases unmatched. The CDR3 here is CASSLAEREGGETQYF. The CDR3 DNA follows: TGTGCCAGCAGCTTAGCGGAGCGGGAGGGGGGGGAGACCCAGTACTTC.

This chain links TRBV4-1 with TRBJ2-1; D is unclear. Looked up from germline, CDR1 is MGHRA and CDR2 is YSYEKL. The CDR3 has 17 amino acids. Trimming stripped 2 bases from V and 0 bases from J, with 14 bases between. CDR3 sequence: CASSQPASESSYNEQFF. The DNA of the CDR3 is TGCGCCAGCAGCCAACCCGCCAGCGAGAGCTCCTACAATGAGCAGTTCTTC.